Listed here are 24 T cell receptor beta chains from one sample, sequenced in a study of identical twins. TCRdb re-analysed the 5' RACE reads in MiXCR, keeping a single row per CDR3 protein. The sample lists 500,000 or so distinct CDR3 sequences; around an eighth were seen once. These data were likewise used in another study, on yellow fever vaccine responses in identical twins.

Sequencing was carried out using CD4+ T cells sorted from blood. Every receptor here comes from a woman aged 18-35 years in good health.

The table lists this clonotype with a few counts. The chain is built from TRBV12-3 or TRBV12-4 and TRBJ2-1; D remains ambiguous. CDR3 size: 16 residues. The V end lost 6 bases, the J end lost 2 bases, and 17 bases lay between the germline ends. The CDR3 here is CASSPPPGAAYNEQFF. In DNA, the CDR3 is TGTGCCAGCAGCCCCCCCCCAGGCGCAGCCTACAATGAGCAGTTCTTC.

This chain uses TRBV6-4 with TRBJ1-2; possible D gene TRBD1, 5 bases. With 8 bases removed from V and 4 bases from J, the gap between germline ends came to 14 bases. Germline CDR1 is MRHNA and CDR2 is SNTAGT. CDR3 length: 13 amino acids. The CDR3 region is CASQGLAGYGYTF. Here the CDR3 DNA reads TGTGCCAGCCAGGGACTCGCTGGCTATGGCTACACCTTC.

The J gene is TRBJ2-4, the V gene TRBV7-9; a weak D match, TRBD1 (6 bases). Trimming took 4 bases from V and 3 from J, leaving 10 bases between them. The CDR3 loop spans 14 amino acids. Germline values: CDR1 SEHNR, CDR2 FQNEAQ (reference sequence). CDR3 nucleotides: TGTGCCAGCAGCTCCAGGGGCGACAAAAACATTCAGTACTTC. It specifies CASSSRGDKNIQYF.

This clonotype has a count of ten or more. The rearrangement links TRBV7-2 to TRBJ2-2; D perhaps matches TRBD1 (5 bases). Trimming cost V 4 bases and J 2 bases, with 8 bases left between them. Germline CDR1 reads SGHTA; CDR2 reads FQGNSA. CDR3 length: 14 residues. The CDR3 nucleotides are TGTGCCAGCAGCTCGTGGACAAACACCGGGGAGCTGTTTTTT. This codes for CASSSWTNTGELFF. Filled out from reference TRBV7-2 and TRBJ2-2, the complete variable domain reads GAGVSQSPSNKVTEKGKDVELRCDPISGHTALYWYRQSLGQGLEFLIYFQGNSAPDKSGLPSDRFSAERTGGSVSTLTIQRTQQEDSAVYLCASSSWTNTGELFFGEGSRLTVL.

This clonotype came up a few times. This chain links TRBV10-1 with TRBJ2-1, with 8 bases lining up with TRBD2. This CDR3 is 13 amino acids long. V was pared by 11 bases and J by 9 bases, with 12 bases of the junction left unmatched. CDR1 is WNHNN and CDR2 is SYGVQD in the germline V gene (reference sequence). The CDR3 sequence: CAAQGSGISEQFF. The DNA for the CDR3 is TGCGCCGCCCAGGGTAGCGGGATAAGTGAGCAGTTCTTC.

The chain employs TRBV29-1 and TRBJ2-2; the match to TRBD2 covers 8 bases. CDR3 length equals 15 residues. Germline lookup yields CDR1 SQVTM and CDR2 ANQGSEA. V lost 7 bases, J lost 4 bases, and 11 bases stayed unmatched. CDR3 loop: CSALSGSRGTGELFF. DNA of the CDR3: TGCAGCGCCCTAAGCGGGAGTCGAGGCACCGGGGAGCTGTTTTTT.

J is TRBJ2-3 and V is TRBV9, with D perhaps matching TRBD1 or TRBD2 (5 bases each). The V end lost 0 bases, the J end lost 2 bases, and 10 bases lay between the germline ends. The CDR3 has 15 residues. The germline V gene encodes CDR1 SGDLS and CDR2 YYNGEE. The CDR3: CASSVDPGTTDTQYF. The CDR3 DNA sequence: TGTGCCAGCAGCGTAGATCCAGGGACCACAGATACGCAGTATTTT.

This rearrangement joins TRBV7-2 to TRBJ2-1; 8 nucleotides agree with TRBD2. With 3 bases clipped from V and 12 bases from J, the junction kept 19 bases outside the gene matches. This CDR3 has 17 residues. Germline CDR1 reads SGHTA; CDR2 reads FQGNSA. CDR3 nucleotide sequence: TGTGCCAGCAGCTTCGTGACGGGCCTCCTTTTGGGGACTAGGCAGTTCTTC. It encodes CASSFVTGLLLGTRQFF.

This clonotype was seen a few times. The J gene is TRBJ2-3, the V gene TRBV5-1; 10 bases are shared with TRBD2. V shed 4 bases, J shed 0 bases, and the junction held 11 bases outside the gene matches. The CDR3 length is 18 residues. Germline CDR1 reads SGHRS; CDR2 reads YFSETQ. This CDR3 is CASSLQPLAGVSTDTQYF. The CDR3 nucleotides read TGCGCCAGCAGCCTACAACCCCTAGCGGGGGTTAGCACAGATACGCAGTATTTT.

The J gene is TRBJ2-1, the V gene TRBV3-1; 10 bases map to TRBD2. Germline V gene sequence: CDR1 LGHDT, CDR2 YNNKEL (reference sequence). V dropped 1 base and J dropped 7; count of bases not matched to a gene: 10. The CDR3 runs to 17 residues. The CDR3 loop reads CASSQAGASGSDNEQFF. CDR3 sequence (DNA): TGTGCCAGCAGCCAAGCGGGCGCTAGCGGGAGCGATAATGAGCAGTTCTTC.

This clonotype was counted a few times. This chain joins TRBV11-2 and TRBJ2-7, with D tentatively TRBD1 (5 bases). CDR1 is SGHAT and CDR2 is FQNNGV in the germline V gene. The CDR3 spans 16 residues. V was trimmed by 1 base and J by 0 bases, leaving 13 bases between them. This CDR3 reads CASSLGGQLSSYEQYF. DNA of the CDR3: TGTGCCAGCAGCTTAGGGGGCCAGTTGAGCTCCTACGAGCAGTACTTC.

This clonotype has a handful of counts. This chain joins TRBV7-9 and TRBJ2-6; a possible D gene is TRBD1 (5 bases). The CDR3 has 17 residues. Germline V CDR1 and CDR2: SEHNR, FQNEAQ (reference sequence). The ends were cut back, 1 base at V and 0 bases at J, with 10 bases in the middle. The CDR3 loop reads CASSLGTSLSGANVLTF. The DNA of the CDR3 is TGTGCCAGCAGCTTAGGGACATCCCTCTCTGGGGCCAACGTCCTGACTTTC.

The chain links TRBV15 to TRBJ1-2, with D possibly being TRBD1 (6 bases). The CDR3 runs 17 residues. The germline V and J ends were trimmed by 0 bases and 1 base, with 15 bases remaining between them. CDR1 LNHNV and CDR2 YYDKDF come from the germline V gene (reference sequence). The CDR3 coding sequence is TGTGCCACCAGCAGAGAGTCGGGAACAGGGCTTAACTATGGCTACACCTTC. Residues: CATSRESGTGLNYGYTF.

This chain connects TRBV5-1 to TRBJ2-5; D gene ambiguous. The V gene's germline CDR1 is SGHRS and CDR2 YFSETQ. This CDR3 region has 13 residues. Trimming cost V 6 bases and J 3 bases, with 12 bases left between them. In DNA, the CDR3 is TGCGCCAGCATGTACTCGGGTGAAGAGACCCAGTACTTC. Encoded protein: CASMYSGEETQYF.

This clonotype was picked up many times. The J gene is TRBJ2-3, the V gene TRBV12-3 or TRBV12-4; D is possibly TRBD2 (6 bases). The germline V and J ends were trimmed by 1 base and 2 bases, with 10 bases remaining between them. This CDR3 is built from 15 residues. CDR3 sequence (DNA): TGTGCCAGCAGTTTAGATGCGGGAACCACAGATACGCAGTATTTT. Encoded protein: CASSLDAGTTDTQYF.

In this sample, this clonotype turned up a few times. CDR3 region: CASSQEMEGTASSYEQYF. The CDR3 region has the DNA TGCGCCAGCAGCCAAGAGATGGAGGGGACCGCGAGCTCCTACGAGCAGTACTTC. The chain uses TRBV4-3 and TRBJ2-7, with TRBD2 as a possible D gene (6 bases). This CDR3 is built from 18 residues. Germline V gene lookup returns CDR1 LGHNA and CDR2 YSLEER. V lost 0 bases, J lost 0 bases, and 18 bases lay in between.

The rearrangement uses TRBV29-1 and TRBJ2-7, with a tentative D call TRBD2 (9 bases). Trimming took 4 bases from V and 2 from J, leaving 21 bases between them. Germline V CDR1 and CDR2: SQVTM, ANQGSEA. The CDR3 loop spans 16 amino acids. The CDR3 region is CSVGDRRAGGPYEQYF. CDR3 sequence (DNA): TGCAGCGTTGGGGACAGGAGGGCGGGAGGGCCCTACGAGCAGTACTTC.

V is TRBV20-1 and J is TRBJ2-7, with 9 bases that match TRBD2. Trimming removed 5 bases from V and 4 bases from J; junction bases left unmatched: 6. Germline V lookup: CDR1 DFQATT, CDR2 SNEGSKA (reference sequence). The CDR3 sequence is 13 residues long. The CDR3 here is CSADSGRGYEQYF. In DNA, the CDR3 is TGCAGTGCTGATAGCGGGAGAGGGTACGAGCAGTACTTC.

A few counts support this clonotype. This chain connects TRBV6-1 to TRBJ1-3, with D hard to call. Germline V CDR1 and CDR2: MNHNS, SASEGT. This CDR3 comprises 13 residues. The V end was cut by 6 bases, the J end by 4 bases, with 10 bases between. In DNA form, the CDR3 reads TGTGCCAGCAGCGGCCGAGTCGGAAACACCATATATTTT. This sequence encodes CASSGRVGNTIYF.

This clonotype was seen a few times. This chain links TRBV6-2 or TRBV6-3 with TRBJ2-6; D gene unclear. Germline-derived CDR1 and CDR2 are MNHEY and SVGEGT. The CDR3 sequence is 15 residues long. V lost 6 bases to trimming and J lost 4 bases, with 13 bases between them. CDR3 nucleotides: TGTGCCAGCAGCGACGACGGCTCCGGGGCCAACGTCCTGACTTTC. Its protein product is CASSDDGSGANVLTF.

The rearrangement joins TRBV5-1 to TRBJ2-5, with unresolved D. This CDR3 spans 16 amino acids. Germline assignment: CDR1 SGHRS and CDR2 YFSETQ. V shed 4 bases and J shed 2 bases, with 18 bases lying between them. As DNA, the CDR3 is TGCGCCAGCAGCCTCGGCGGTGGCGAGAGACAAGAGACCCAGTACTTC. The encoded protein is CASSLGGGERQETQYF.

This clonotype was counted between two and nine times. The gene calls are TRBV5-1 and TRBJ2-3; 8 bases agree with TRBD1. Trimming took 4 bases from V and 4 from J; bases not matched to a gene: 8. This CDR3 contains 15 residues. Germline CDR1 reads SGHRS; CDR2 reads YFSETQ. CDR3 nucleotide sequence: TGCGCCAGCAGCATTTGGACAGGGAGTTCAGATACGCAGTATTTT. Translation gives CASSIWTGSSDTQYF.

The CDR3 nucleotides are TGCGCCAGCAGTCAATTAGGGGGATTCTCCTACGAGCAGTACTTC. Translating it yields CASSQLGGFSYEQYF. The chain recombines TRBV23-1 with TRBJ2-7; perhaps TRBD1 as D (6 bases). TRBV23-1 is filed as an ORF, its function uncertain. The CDR3 spans 15 residues. V dropped 1 base and J dropped 0 bases, with 10 bases sitting between them.

This clonotype was picked up many times. V is TRBV12-3 or TRBV12-4 and J is TRBJ2-7, with TRBD1 matching over 10 bases. This CDR3 region has 13 residues. Trimming at V came to 6 bases and at J to 3 bases, leaving 2 bases not matched to a gene. The CDR3 protein is CASRGQGDYEQYF. CDR3 nucleotide sequence: TGTGCCAGCAGAGGACAGGGGGACTACGAGCAGTACTTC.